This T cell receptor (beta chain) was identified during a study of T-cell reconstitution after alpha-beta-depleted transplantation in children (TCRdb year 2016). Regarding the complete study: The study quantitatively tracked T-cell immune reconstitution after TCRalphabeta/CD19-depleted allogeneic hematopoietic cell transplantation in children using TCR repertoire profiling.

V and J are trimmed by 1 base and 4 bases, and the gene matches miss 10 bases of the junction. The CDR3 measures 17 amino acids from cysteine to phenylalanine. Only CDR3 DNA is held: 51 bases, read in frame from base 1. Per the germline V gene (reference sequence), LNHNV is the CDR1 and YYDKDF is the CDR2. The library relied on PCR. TCRdb records Illumina HiSeq 2500 as the sequencer. TCR library preparation used molecular barcoding, with unique molecular identifiers applied to normalize quantification of the TCRbeta repertoire. TCRdb itself trimmed the public reads at Q25 with fastp, ran MiXCR and retained productive beta chains. Merged by CDR3 protein, the rows form single entries marked with the most common genes and DNA. The sample table shows about 610,000 distinct CDR3 sequences, and roughly 10% are seen once. The top ten clonotypes cover roughly 4% of the sample. This clonotype was observed once. The target of this receptor is not known. Nothing much larger sits one base from this clone, and base qualities are not available. One read provides weak support.

Recombination joined TRBV15 with TRBJ2-5; TRBD2 lines up with 9 middle nucleotides. The sequence was obtained from a human donor who donated a stem cell graft to a child with acute myeloid leukemia. The sequencing used PBMCs from the stem cell graft donor, collected from the stem cell graft. The bases are TGTGCCACCAGCAGAGGAGGGTTAGCGGGAGTTTTAGAGACCCAGTACTTC. This sequence encodes CATSRGGLAGVLETQYF. With the portions outside the CDR3 filled from the reference TRBV15 and TRBJ2-5 genes, the complete variable region becomes DAMVIQNPRYQVTQFGKPVTLSCSQTLNHNVMYWYQQKSSQAPKLLFHYYDKDFNNEADTPDNFQSRRPNTSFCFLDIRSPGLGDTAMYLCATSRGGLAGVLETQYFGPGTRLLVL.